Below, 9 T cell receptor beta chains from the same sample are listed, as sequenced in a study of early T cells in non-severe SARS-CoV-2 infection (dated by TCRdb to the early 2020s). The library was made by 5' RACE. Sequencing used a NextSeq 500. TCRdb reprocessing: public reads trimmed at Q25 with fastp, clones called with MiXCR, in-frame beta chains kept. Entries that share a CDR3 protein sequence are merged under the most common genes and DNA. The sample contains 30,000 to 35,000 distinct CDR3 sequences, 6% to 7% of them found a single time. The ten largest clones represent 7.5% to 8% of the sample. The sequencing input was whole blood. The receptors derive from an adult who was a healthcare worker with PCR-confirmed SARS-CoV-2 infection or an uninfected control (not recorded which).

In its sample, this clonotype was seen many times. V and J are TRBV20-1 and TRBJ2-2, with 9 positions matching TRBD1. In germline, CDR1 is DFQATT, CDR2 SNEGSKA (reference sequence). V was clipped by 3 bases and J by 6 bases; unmatched bases: 8. This CDR3 region has 15 residues. The CDR3: CSASRRTGESGELFF. Written as DNA, the CDR3 is TGCAGTGCTAGCCGCCGGACAGGGGAGTCCGGGGAGCTGTTTTTT.

This clonotype was recorded at least ten times. The chain uses TRBV7-2 and TRBJ2-3, with D uncertain. Trimming cost V 0 bases and J 2 bases, with 6 bases left between them. Germline CDR1 reads SGHTA; CDR2 reads FQGNSA. The CDR3 runs to 14 residues. The CDR3 is CASSLAPATDTQYF. CDR3 coding DNA: TGTGCCAGCAGCTTAGCGCCTGCCACAGATACGCAGTATTTT. The variable domain in full, completed from reference TRBV7-2 and TRBJ2-3, reads GAGVSQSPSNKVTEKGKDVELRCDPISGHTALYWYRQSLGQGLEFLIYFQGNSAPDKSGLPSDRFSAERTGGSVSTLTIQRTQQEDSAVYLCASSLAPATDTQYFGPGTRLTVL.

This rearrangement joins TRBV10-3 to TRBJ2-7; D uncertain. CDR3 length: 13 residues. CDR1 ENHRY and CDR2 SYGVKD come from the germline V gene. Trimming removed 3 bases at V and 4 bases at J, with 10 bases between. CDR3 in amino acids: CAISEGGPYEQYF. CDR3 DNA: TGTGCCATCAGTGAAGGCGGACCGTACGAGCAGTACTTC.

This clonotype was found a few times. The chain carries TRBV7-2 and TRBJ2-5; D not resolved. Looked up from germline, CDR1 is SGHTA and CDR2 is FQGNSA. The CDR3 loop spans 14 amino acids. Trimming removed 1 base from V and 9 bases from J, with 15 bases in between. This CDR3 reads CASSLVVLPSPQYF. The CDR3 DNA reads as TGTGCCAGCAGCTTAGTTGTCCTCCCAAGCCCCCAGTACTTC.

This clonotype occurred many times. The chain joins TRBV6-5 to TRBJ2-5, with a weak D call TRBD2 (6 bases). Germline CDR1 reads MNHEY; CDR2 reads SVGAGI. The CDR3 loop spans 16 amino acids. The V and J ends lost 8 bases and 4 bases respectively, with 23 bases between them. CDR3 sequence reads: CASAPQVTGVPETQYF. The CDR3 DNA reads as TGTGCCAGCGCACCACAAGTGACGGGGGTACCAGAGACCCAGTACTTC.

This clonotype occurred many times. This chain links TRBV7-2 with TRBJ2-7; no clear D. Germline CDR1 reads SGHTA; CDR2 reads FQGNSA. Trimming shortened V by 1 base and J by 2 bases, and 3 bases separated the two germline ends. The CDR3 is 12 amino acids. CDR3 sequence: CASSLVAYEQYF. CDR3 nucleotide sequence: TGTGCCAGCAGCTTAGTTGCCTACGAGCAGTACTTC.

This clonotype was found a few times. This chain uses TRBV12-3 or TRBV12-4 with TRBJ1-6; no reliable D call. The ends were cut back, 6 bases at V and 0 bases at J, with 9 bases in the middle. The CDR3 sequence is 15 residues long. CDR3 nucleotide sequence: TGTGCCAGCAGAGGAGGTAGCTCCTATAATTCACCCCTCCACTTT. This gives the protein CASRGGSSYNSPLHF.

This sequence joins TRBV29-1 and TRBJ2-3; unclear D gene. The germline V gene has CDR1 SQVTM and CDR2 ANQGSEA. V lost 6 bases and J lost 2, with 6 bases in between. The CDR3 is made up of 11 amino acids. CDR3 in DNA: TGCAGCGTGGCTTTCACAGATACGCAGTATTTT. Translation gives CSVAFTDTQYF.

In its sample, this clonotype was seen many times. The V and J genes are TRBV12-3 or TRBV12-4 and TRBJ2-3; D is possibly TRBD2 (6 bases). V lost 2 bases and J 5 bases, leaving 14 bases between the germline ends. The CDR3 spans 15 residues. CDR3 nucleotides: TGTGCCAGCAGTTTATGGCGGACTACCGAAGATACGCAGTATTTT. Protein product: CASSLWRTTEDTQYF.